Presented here are 5 T cell receptor beta chains from one specimen sequenced in a study of blood T cell repertoires in COVID-19. Assay: immunoSEQ multiplex PCR; the TCRdb copy retains only in-frame clones and omits some. The sample shows roughly 250,000 clones, about nine tenths of them seen only once. The sample comprised PBMCs or T cells enriched from blood (not recorded which). The receptors shown here come from a woman aged 40 to 49 with acute COVID-19.

This clone has just one count. CDR3 DNA sequence: TGCAGTGCTAGTAGGACTAGCGGTCAAGAGACCCAGTACTTC. Its translation is CSASRTSGQETQYF. The J gene is TRBJ2-5, the V gene TRBV20-1, with 10 nucleotides matching TRBD2. Germline lookup yields CDR1 DFQATT and CDR2 SNEGSKA (reference sequence). The CDR3 extends over 14 amino acids. With V trimmed by 3 bases and J by 2 bases, 3 bases remained unmatched.

V gene TRBV5-5 combines with J gene TRBJ1-5; unclear D gene. The germline gives CDR1 SGHKS, CDR2 YYEKEE (reference sequence). The CDR3 runs 15 residues. Deletions cut 4 bases from V and 2 bases from J, with 13 bases between. The CDR3 sequence is CASSIRLGGNQPQHF. As DNA, the CDR3 is TGTGCCAGCAGCATCAGACTCGGGGGCAATCAGCCCCAGCATTTT.

This chain joins TRBV6-5 and TRBJ1-5; 7 bases align to TRBD1. In germline, CDR1 is MNHEY, CDR2 SVGAGI. The junction had 2 bases not matched to a gene; V was cut back by 0 bases and J by 6 bases. CDR3 size: 14 residues. The CDR3 region has the DNA TGTGCCAGCAGTTACTCAGGGGGCACTCAGCCCCAGCATTTT. Amino acid sequence: CASSYSGGTQPQHF.

The rearrangement uses TRBV18 and TRBJ2-2; D might be TRBD1 (5 bases). V lost 3 bases and J 0 bases, leaving 11 bases between the germline ends. This CDR3 contains 16 residues. Per germline, CDR1 KGHSH and CDR2 LQKENI. CDR3 sequence (DNA): TGTGCCAGCTCACCCCAGGACACCTCGAACACCGGGGAGCTGTTTTTT. Translating it yields CASSPQDTSNTGELFF. Full variable domain (rest looked up from reference TRBV18 and TRBJ2-2): NAGVMQNPRHLVRRRGQEARLRCSPMKGHSHVYWYRQLPEEGLKFMVYLQKENIIDESGMPKERFSAEFPKEGPSILRIQQVVRGDSAAYFCASSPQDTSNTGELFFGEGSRLTVL.

The chain is built from TRBV27 and TRBJ2-1, with 8 positions matching TRBD1. V trimming: 6 bases; J trimming: 4 bases; junction bases outside the gene matches: 11. The germline CDR1 and CDR2 sequences are MNHEY and SMNVEV (reference sequence). The CDR3 extends over 16 amino acids. The CDR3 spells CASRAYRGLGYNEQFF. The CDR3 nucleotides are TGTGCCAGCAGAGCGTACAGGGGGTTAGGGTACAATGAGCAGTTCTTC.